Below are 18 T cell receptor beta chains sequenced from a single sample in a study of beta chain features in type 1 diabetes. Expressed TCRB transcripts were sequenced because the isolated RNA had all been reverse transcribed beforehand. Clones were read by immunoSEQ multiplex PCR, and TCRdb kept only the in-frame ones, dropping some. The profile shows hundreds of thousands of clones, around 15% of them singletons. Source material: naive CD4+ T cells from blood. Receptors were obtained from a man aged 18 to 29 in good health.

CDR3 loop: CASSQDAGFGEQFF. In nucleotides, the CDR3 is TGCGCCAGCAGCCAAGACGCCGGGTTCGGCGAGCAGTTCTTC. The chain links TRBV4-1 to TRBJ2-1, with no clear D. Trimming pared 0 bases from V and 10 bases from J, leaving 13 bases between. The germline V gene encodes CDR1 MGHRA and CDR2 YSYEKL. This CDR3 spans 14 amino acids.

In this sample, this clone turned up a few times. V gene TRBV21-1 combines with J gene TRBJ2-3; TRBD2, the table's D call, lacks a check against the DNA. TRBV21-1 is termed a pseudogene. CDR3 length: 15 amino acids. CDR3 loop: CARGVLRYSTDTQYF. CDR3 nucleotides: TGTGCCAGAGGAGTCTTACGCTATAGCACAGATACGCAGTATTTT.

This chain uses TRBV7-2 with TRBJ2-5; 7 bases are shared with TRBD1. CDR1 is SGHTA, CDR2 FQGNSA, per germline. V was pared by 4 bases and J by 4 bases, with 6 bases of the junction left unmatched. This CDR3 comprises 14 residues. CDR3 sequence (DNA): TGTGCCAGCAGCTCAGCTGGGACAGCAGAGACCCAGTACTTC. Protein sequence: CASSSAGTAETQYF.

A remark on this clone: Other DNA sequences in this specimen translate into the identical CDR3. V gene TRBV18 combines with J gene TRBJ1-1, with D unclear. The ends were cut back, 0 bases at V and 0 bases at J, with 8 bases in the middle. The CDR3 length is 15 residues. CDR1 KGHSH and CDR2 LQKENI come from the germline V gene. The DNA of the CDR3 is TGTGCCAGCTCACCACCATGGGGAATGAACACTGAAGCTTTCTTT. Its translation is CASSPPWGMNTEAFF.

The chain joins TRBV7-3 to TRBJ2-1; TRBD1 aligns across 9 bases. V dropped 1 base and J dropped 4; count of bases not matched to a gene: 11. Germline-derived CDR1 and CDR2 are SGHTA and FQGTGA. The CDR3 contains 18 residues. The CDR3, as DNA: TGTGCCAGCAGCTTAAGAACAGGGGGCCTTATAACTTACAATGAGCAGTTCTTC. Translating gives CASSLRTGGLITYNEQFF.

This clone has only a few counts. The chain combines TRBV5-4 with TRBJ2-5; 10 bases map to TRBD1. The V gene end was trimmed by 4 bases and the J gene end by 4 bases; junction bases not matched to a gene: 4. Per the germline V gene, CDR1 is SGHNT and CDR2 is YYREEE (reference sequence). This CDR3 spans 14 amino acids. CDR3 amino acids: CASSLGQGRETQYF. Written as DNA, the CDR3 is TGTGCCAGCAGCCTGGGACAGGGGCGAGAGACCCAGTACTTC.

This clone was counted between two and nine times. The rearrangement joins TRBV5-1 to TRBJ1-1; 10 bases are shared with TRBD1. V lost 3 bases to trimming and J lost 2 bases; unmatched junction nucleotides: 4. Germline V gene sequence: CDR1 SGHRS, CDR2 YFSETQ. The CDR3 sequence is 15 residues long. The DNA of the CDR3 is TGCGCCAGCAGCTGGAAGACAGGGGGCAACACTGAAGCTTTCTTT. Residues: CASSWKTGGNTEAFF.

This clone came up a few times. This chain connects TRBV29-1 to TRBJ2-7; no reliable D call. This CDR3 contains 14 residues. Trimming took off 6 bases at V and 2 bases at J, with 17 bases between the two ends. Germline V lookup: CDR1 SQVTM, CDR2 ANQGSEA. This CDR3 reads CSVSPILQTYEQYF. The CDR3 nucleotides are TGCAGCGTCTCACCTATCCTCCAGACCTACGAGCAGTACTTC.

The chain uses TRBV18 and TRBJ1-1; TRBD1 aligns across 9 bases. Per the germline V gene, CDR1 is KGHSH and CDR2 is LQKENI. V lost 2 bases, J lost 5 bases, and 6 bases stayed unmatched. The CDR3 runs to 15 residues. The CDR3 sequence: CASSPGTGRGTEAFF. The CDR3 nucleotides are TGTGCCAGCTCACCAGGGACAGGGCGAGGGACTGAAGCTTTCTTT.

The table lists this clone with a few counts. The chain couples TRBV4-2 to TRBJ2-6; no definite D call. Trimming removed 8 bases at V and 2 bases at J, with 10 bases between. CDR1 and CDR2 (germline): LGHNA, YNFKEQ. The CDR3 runs to 14 residues. The CDR3 reads CASGGVTGANVLTF. The CDR3 DNA sequence: TGTGCCAGCGGTGGAGTCACTGGGGCCAACGTCCTGACTTTC.

CDR3 coding DNA: TGTGCCAGCAGCCCGTCGCGGGGAAGCTCCTACGAGCAGTACTTC. It specifies CASSPSRGSSYEQYF. This chain connects TRBV7-3 to TRBJ2-7, with D maybe TRBD2 (6 bases). The V and J ends lost 5 bases and 0 bases respectively, with 14 bases between them. The CDR3 covers 15 residues. Per the germline V gene, CDR1 is SGHTA and CDR2 is FQGTGA. The whole variable domain, filled in from reference TRBV7-3 and TRBJ2-7, reads GAGVSQTPSNKVTEKGKYVELRCDPISGHTALYWYRQSLGQGPEFLIYFQGTGAADDSGLPNDRFFAVRPEGSVSTLKIQRTERGDSAVYLCASSPSRGSSYEQYFGPGTRLTVT.

This clone was detected only once. V gene TRBV6-1 combines with J gene TRBJ2-2; D is uncertain. The CDR3 is 15 residues long. The V gene's germline CDR1 is MNHNS and CDR2 SASEGT. Trimming stripped 3 bases from V and 3 bases from J, with 11 bases between. The CDR3 here is CASSEGLMDTGELFF. CDR3 nucleotides: TGTGCCAGCAGTGAGGGTCTAATGGACACCGGGGAGCTGTTTTTT.

The table lists this clone with a few counts. V and J are TRBV15 and TRBJ2-1; possibly TRBD1 or TRBD2 for D (6 bases each). The CDR3 totals 15 residues. Germline CDR1 reads LNHNV; CDR2 reads YYDKDF (reference sequence). Trimming took 3 bases from V and 15 from J, leaving 24 bases between them. CDR3 DNA sequence: TGTGCCACCAGCAGGGCCGGGGGCCCCGTCCAATACCCGTTCTTC. Its translation: CATSRAGGPVQYPFF.

The chain couples TRBV29-1 to TRBJ2-7; the D is unclear. Germline V lookup: CDR1 SQVTM, CDR2 ANQGSEA. The CDR3 contains 10 residues. Trimming stripped 6 bases from V and 4 bases from J, with 7 bases between. CDR3 protein: CSVILYEQYF. DNA for the CDR3: TGCAGCGTCATACTTTACGAGCAGTACTTC.

The CDR3 sequence: CASSLWGQGFREQYF. The CDR3 DNA reads as TGTGCCAGCTCTCTTTGGGGACAGGGCTTTCGCGAGCAGTACTTC. The V and J genes are TRBV6-5 and TRBJ2-7; 9 positions match TRBD1. The CDR3 extends over 15 amino acids. CDR1 and CDR2 (germline): MNHEY, SVGAGI. V shed 8 bases and J 6 bases; nucleotides not matched to a gene: 14.

With respect to this clone: The final CDR3 position lacks the conserved phenylalanine or tryptophan, pointing to a likely read error. It is unclear where the CDR3 begins or ends on the DNA, so no DNA is shown, and the CDR3 is as TCRdb lists it. V and J are TRBV6-4 and TRBJ2-7. Germline V CDR1 and CDR2: MRHNA, SNTAGT. The CDR3 spans 13 amino acids, including both terminal residues. CDR3 sequence: CASSATAPSKPQL.

The chain employs TRBV27 and TRBJ1-6; no reliable D call. Looked up from germline, CDR1 is MNHEY and CDR2 is SMNVEV (reference sequence). This CDR3 is 15 amino acids long. Trimming shortened V by 6 bases and J by 10 bases, and 19 bases separated the two germline ends. The CDR3 coding sequence is TGTGCCAGCAGCCTCAGCAGGCGCAGAGGGTCACCCCTCCACTTT. Its protein product is CASSLSRRRGSPLHF.

This clone was detected a few times. The V call is TRBV29-1, the J call TRBJ1-3, with D unresolved. Germline V gene data show CDR1 as SQVTM and CDR2 as ANQGSEA. This CDR3 spans 13 amino acids. V was cut by 6 bases and J by 0 bases, with 9 bases left in between. For the CDR3, the DNA is TGCAGCGTCTCACACGTCTCTGGAAACACCATATATTTT. It encodes CSVSHVSGNTIYF.